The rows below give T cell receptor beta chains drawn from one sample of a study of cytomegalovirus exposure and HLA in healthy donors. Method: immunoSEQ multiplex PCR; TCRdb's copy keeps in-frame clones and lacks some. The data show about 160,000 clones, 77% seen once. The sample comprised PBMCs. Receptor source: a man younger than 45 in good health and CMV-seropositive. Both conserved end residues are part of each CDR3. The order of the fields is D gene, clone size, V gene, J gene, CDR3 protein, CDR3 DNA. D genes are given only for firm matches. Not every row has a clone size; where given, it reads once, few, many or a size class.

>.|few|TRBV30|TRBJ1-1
CAWTQGAEAFF
TGTGCCTGGACCCAGGGCGCTGAAGCTTTCTTT
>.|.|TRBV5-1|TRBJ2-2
CASSPRGASTGELFF
TGCGCCAGCAGCCCCCGGGGGGCAAGCACCGGGGAGCTGTTTTTT
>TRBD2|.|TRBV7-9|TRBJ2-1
CASSPGGAPEQFF
TGTGCCAGCAGTCCCGGGGGGGCCCCGGAGCAGTTCTTC
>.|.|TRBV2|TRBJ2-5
CASRDWQPGTQYF
TGTGCCAGCAGGGACTGGCAGCCGGGGACCCAGTACTTC
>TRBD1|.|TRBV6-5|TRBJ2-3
CASSYSKQGADTQYF
TGTGCCAGCAGTTACTCGAAGCAGGGGGCAGATACGCAGTATTTT
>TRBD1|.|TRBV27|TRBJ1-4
CASSLYGTGFISGEKLFF
TGTGCCAGCAGTTTATATGGGACAGGGTTTATTTCAGGGGAAAAACTGTTTTTT
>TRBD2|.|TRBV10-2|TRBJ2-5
CASSDIPRRGIQETQYF
TGCGCCAGCAGTGATATCCCCCGGCGGGGGATCCAAGAGACCCAGTACTTC
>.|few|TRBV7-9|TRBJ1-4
CASSSYRATNEKLFF
TGTGCCAGCAGCTCATATCGCGCAACTAATGAAAAACTGTTTTTT
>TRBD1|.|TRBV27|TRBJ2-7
CASSFGQGEHEQYF
TGTGCCAGCAGTTTCGGTCAGGGGGAACACGAGCAGTACTTC
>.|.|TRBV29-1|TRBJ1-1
CSVVIGGGTEAFF
TGCAGCGTTGTCATAGGGGGGGGCACTGAAGCTTTCTTT
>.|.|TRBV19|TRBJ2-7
CASSALGNEQYF
TGTGCCAGTAGTGCCCTCGGGAACGAGCAGTACTTC
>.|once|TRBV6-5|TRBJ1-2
CASRDSGGGYTF
TGTGCCAGCCGAGACAGTGGAGGGGGCTACACCTTC
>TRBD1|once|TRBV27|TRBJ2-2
CASSLLKSGGLLNTGELFF
TGTGCCAGCAGTTTATTAAAATCAGGGGGCCTATTAAACACCGGGGAGCTGTTTTTT
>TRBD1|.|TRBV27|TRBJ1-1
CASRERQGMNTEAFF
TGTGCCAGCAGGGAAAGACAGGGGATGAACACTGAAGCTTTCTTT
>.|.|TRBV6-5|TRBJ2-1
CASSRQEINEQFF
TGTGCCAGCAGCCGACAGGAGATCAATGAGCAGTTCTTC
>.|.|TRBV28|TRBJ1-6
CASSSESSYNSPLHF
TGTGCCAGCAGTTCGGAGAGCTCCTATAATTCACCCCTCCACTTT
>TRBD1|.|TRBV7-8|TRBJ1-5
CASSSRTGLSNQPQHF
TGTGCCAGCAGCTCCAGGACAGGATTGAGCAATCAGCCCCAGCATTTT
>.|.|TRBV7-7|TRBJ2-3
CASSLMGQITDTQYF
TGTGCCAGCAGCTTAATGGGGCAGATCACAGATACGCAGTATTTT
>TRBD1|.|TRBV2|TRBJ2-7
CASEEGQFYEQYF
TGTGCCAGCGAAGAGGGACAGTTCTACGAGCAGTACTTC
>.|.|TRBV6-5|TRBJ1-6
CASSYSGKGPSPLHF
TGTGCCAGCAGTTACTCCGGGAAGGGCCCCTCACCCCTCCACTTT
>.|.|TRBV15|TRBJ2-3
CATGRGGQSTDTQYF
TGTGCCACGGGCAGAGGCGGGCAAAGCACAGATACGCAGTATTTT
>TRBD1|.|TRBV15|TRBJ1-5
CATSRAGGNQPQHF
TGTGCCACCAGCAGGGCAGGGGGAAATCAGCCCCAGCATTTT
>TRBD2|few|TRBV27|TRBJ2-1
CASSLWVLSGGAQSSYNEQFF
TGTGCCAGCAGTTTATGGGTGTTAAGCGGGGGGGCCCAGAGCTCCTACAATGAGCAGTTCTTC
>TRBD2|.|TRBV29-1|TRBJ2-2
CSAWGLAADGELFF
TGCAGCGCCTGGGGACTAGCGGCGGACGGGGAGCTGTTTTTT
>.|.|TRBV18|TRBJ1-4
CASSPGVLATNEKLFF
TGTGCCAGCTCACCGGGCGTGCTTGCAACTAATGAAAAACTGTTTTTT
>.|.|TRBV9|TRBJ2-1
CASSVTASKQDLVNEQFF
TGTGCCAGCAGCGTAACGGCCTCTAAGCAGGATCTCGTCAATGAGCAGTTCTTC
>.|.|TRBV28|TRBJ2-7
CASSLTGSSYEQYF
TGTGCCAGCAGTTTAACAGGGAGCTCCTACGAGCAGTACTTC
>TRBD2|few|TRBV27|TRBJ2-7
CASSFGLAGFYEQYF
TGTGCCAGCAGTTTTGGACTAGCGGGATTCTACGAGCAGTACTTC
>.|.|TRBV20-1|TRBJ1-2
CSAKEPAGYTF
TGCAGTGCTAAGGAGCCGGCCGGCTACACCTTC
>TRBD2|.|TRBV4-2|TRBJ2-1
CASSQVGGGAYNEQFF
TGTGCCAGCAGCCAAGTCGGCGGGGGGGCGTACAATGAGCAGTTCTTC
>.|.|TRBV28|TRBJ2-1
CASSLYRGAYNEQFF
TGTGCCAGCAGTTTGTACCGGGGGGCGTACAATGAGCAGTTCTTC
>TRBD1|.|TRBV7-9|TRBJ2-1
CASSTGTGFNEQFF
TGTGCCAGCAGTACCGGGACAGGGTTCAATGAGCAGTTCTTC
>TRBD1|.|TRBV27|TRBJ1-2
CASSGQGAVGYTF
TGTGCCAGCAGCGGACAGGGGGCAGTGGGCTACACCTTC
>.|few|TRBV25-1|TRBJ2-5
CASSDQIDSHQETQYF
TGTGCCAGCAGTGACCAAATCGACAGCCACCAAGAGACCCAGTACTTC
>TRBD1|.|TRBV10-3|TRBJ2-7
CAIREAGGGYEQYF
TGTGCCATCAGGGAGGCAGGGGGCGGGTACGAGCAGTACTTC
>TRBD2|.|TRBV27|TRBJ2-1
CASSPNIRSGGAGYNEQFF
TGTGCCAGCAGCCCCAACATCAGAAGCGGGGGGGCTGGCTACAATGAGCAGTTCTTC
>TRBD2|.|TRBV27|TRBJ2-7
CASSFSGGPYEQYF
TGTGCCAGCAGTTTTAGCGGGGGGCCCTACGAGCAGTACTTC
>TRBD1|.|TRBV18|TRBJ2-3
CASSPPLRDDRVYF
TGTGCCAGCTCACCACCACTTCGGGACGACAGGGTGTATTTT
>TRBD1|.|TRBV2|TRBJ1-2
CASSEVTGGFGYTF
TGTGCCAGCAGTGAAGTTACAGGGGGGTTCGGCTACACCTTC
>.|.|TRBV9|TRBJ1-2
CASSVGVEDYGYTF
TGTGCCAGCAGCGTCGGGGTAGAGGACTATGGCTACACCTTC
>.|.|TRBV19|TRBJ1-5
CASRDRSNQPQHF
TGTGCCAGTAGAGACAGAAGCAATCAGCCCCAGCATTTT
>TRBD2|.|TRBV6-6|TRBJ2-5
CASRPSGGAIQETQYF
TGTGCCAGCAGGCCGAGCGGGGGGGCGATCCAAGAGACCCAGTACTTC
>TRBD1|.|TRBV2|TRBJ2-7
CASRGQGTSYEQYF
TGTGCCAGCAGGGGACAGGGGACTTCCTACGAGCAGTACTTC
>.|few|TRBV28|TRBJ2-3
CASSVSVLADTQYF
TGTGCCAGCAGTGTCAGTGTTTTGGCAGATACGCAGTATTTT
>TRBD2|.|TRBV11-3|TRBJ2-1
CASSPRPSGGASYNEQFF
TGTGCCAGCAGCCCACGTCCTAGCGGGGGGGCTTCCTACAATGAGCAGTTCTTC
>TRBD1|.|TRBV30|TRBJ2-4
CAWSENTGTGGLYF
TGTGCCTGGAGTGAAAATACCGGGACAGGGGGCTTGTACTTC
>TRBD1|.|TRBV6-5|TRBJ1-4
CASSPRQGANEKLFF
TGTGCCAGCAGTCCCCGACAGGGAGCTAATGAAAAACTGTTTTTT
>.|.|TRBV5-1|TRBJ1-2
CASSSISRNYGYTF
TGCGCCAGCAGCTCGATATCGCGAAACTATGGCTACACCTTC